A selection of T cell receptor beta chains follows, all from one sample in a study of cytomegalovirus exposure and HLA in healthy donors. Clones were read by immunoSEQ multiplex PCR, and TCRdb kept only the in-frame ones, dropping some. The repertoire consists of 100,000 to 150,000 clones, with roughly 80% occurring once and the leading ten covering 3% to 4%. The sequenced sample was PBMCs. The receptors come from a man between 18 and 29 years old in good health and CMV-seropositive. Both conserved end residues are part of each CDR3.

v_gene	len	j_gene	CDR3aa
TRBV11-3	14	TRBJ2-1	CASSLSPASVEQFF
TRBV29-1	14	TRBJ2-3	CSVVLGGIADTQYF
TRBV6-1	14	TRBJ2-2	CASKNTGGTGELFF
TRBV4-1	16	TRBJ2-5	CASSQDRGLARETQYF
TRBV15	13	TRBJ1-3	CATSYSSGNTIYF
TRBV5-1	13	TRBJ2-3	CASSLLVSDTQYF
TRBV21-1	13	TRBJ1-3	CASGDRPADTIYF
TRBV9	19	TRBJ1-6	CASSVPPLKVAGVGSPLHF
TRBV9	16	TRBJ2-7	CASSVGASGSSYEQYF
TRBV15	15	TRBJ1-5	CATSRVEGLSQPQHF